The clone carrying this T cell receptor (beta chain) was seen more than once but under ten times. Its antigen is still unknown. Germline V gene data show CDR1 as SGHNT and CDR2 as YENEEA. This CDR3 region has 15 residues. Trimming shortened V by 5 bases and J by 5 bases, and 16 bases separated the two germline ends. TCRdb fed the 5' RACE reads into MiXCR, producing one record per CDR3 protein. The data contain 310,000 or so distinct CDR3 sequences, around 20% of them singletons. The data were taken from a study of CD8 T cells in ankylosing spondylitis. Broader study findings: What appeared characteristic of ankylosing spondylitis blood was a TCR beta motif of 7 or 8 highly homologous variants. It was reported that disease-linked clones were significantly enriched in matched ankylosing spondylitis synovial fluid.

The genes are TRBV11-3 and TRBJ2-1, with TRBD1 as a possible D gene (6 bases). Material: blood, either unsorted or a sorted T cell fraction (not recorded which). The sequence was obtained from a male donor with ankylosing spondylitis or in good health (not recorded which). CDR3 sequence: CASSVTPGVDNEQFF. Here the CDR3 DNA reads TGTGCCAGCAGCGTAACACCAGGGGTGGACAATGAGCAGTTCTTC. Combining the CDR3 with reference TRBV11-3 and TRBJ2-1 gives the whole variable domain EAGVVQSPRYKIIEKKQPVAFWCNPISGHNTLYWYLQNLGQGPELLIRYENEEAVDDSQLPKDRFSAERLKGVDSTLKIQPAELGDSAVYLCASSVTPGVDNEQFFGPGTRLTVL.